This TCR beta chain appears in the sequencing data of a study of T cell responses to AZD1222 COVID-19 vaccine. TCRdb's copy holds only in-frame clones and misses some; the assay was immunoSEQ multiplex PCR. The table records 100,000 to 120,000 clones, roughly 87% of them present only once. The V and J ends lost 6 bases and 6 bases respectively, with 14 bases between them. Germline V CDR1 and CDR2: MNHEY, SVGAGI. The CDR3 runs to 13 residues. The source material was peripheral blood, sampled on day 0 of AZD1222 vaccination. This rearrangement joins TRBV6-5 to TRBJ1-2, with D tentatively TRBD1 (6 bases). The receptor was isolated from an adult in good health. The CDR3 reads CASRNRGADGYTF. CDR3 nucleotide sequence: TGTGCCAGCAGAAATAGGGGGGCCGATGGCTACACCTTC.